The 20 T cell receptor beta chains reported below all come from one sample, sequenced in a study of T cells after yellow fever vaccination. MiXCR was run by TCRdb on the 5' RACE reads, yielding one entry per CDR3 protein. Of over 150,000 distinct CDR3 sequences listed, about 6% are singletons. The specimen was CD4+ T cells sorted from PBMCs, collected on the day of the first yellow fever vaccination. The receptors were sampled from a man aged 18-30 years who received the YFV17D yellow fever vaccine.

This clonotype was seen only a few times. The chain joins TRBV4-1 to TRBJ2-5, with a tentative D call TRBD2 (6 bases). The CDR3 runs to 15 residues. The V and J ends lost 2 bases and 7 bases respectively, with 17 bases between them. CDR1 is MGHRA, CDR2 YSYEKL, per germline. The CDR3 loop is CASSQRTWPGGTQYF. The CDR3, as DNA: TGCGCCAGCAGCCAAAGGACTTGGCCCGGGGGGACCCAGTACTTC.

This chain connects TRBV5-6 to TRBJ2-7; no clear D gene. The length of the CDR3 is 13 residues. The V gene lost 1 base and the J gene lost 6 bases, with 11 bases spanning the gap. Looked up from germline, CDR1 is SGHDT and CDR2 is YYEEEE. As DNA, the CDR3 is TGTGCCAGCAGCTTGACTGTGAATTCCGAGCAGTACTTC. It encodes CASSLTVNSEQYF.

This chain connects TRBV18 to TRBJ1-6; D possibly corresponds to TRBD1 (6 bases). Germline V gene data show CDR1 as KGHSH and CDR2 as LQKENI. V was pared by 3 bases and J by 8 bases, with 11 bases between. The CDR3 has 14 residues. CDR3: CASSPRQDDSPLHF. CDR3 DNA sequence: TGTGCCAGCTCACCCCGACAGGATGATTCACCCCTCCACTTT.

Regarding this clonotype: Given a much more abundant clone one base away, this may be a read error. This chain links TRBV7-9 with TRBJ1-6, with 9 bases identical to TRBD1. This CDR3 region has 14 residues. CDR1 is SEHNR and CDR2 is FQNEAQ in the germline V gene (reference sequence). CDR3 loop: CASLPGTGSSLLHF. The CDR3 bases are TGTGCCAGCCTGCCAGGGACAGGGAGTTCACTCCTCCACTTT. Based on the CDR3 plus reference TRBV7-9 and TRBJ1-6, the full variable domain is DTGVSQNPRHKITKRGQNVTFRCDPISEHNRLYWYRQTLGQGPEFLTYFQNEAQLEKSRLLSDRFSAERPKGSFSTLEIQRTEQGDSAMYLCASLPGTGSSLLHFGNGTRLTVT.

This clonotype was counted a few times. CDR3 residues: CASSLQGVNYGYTF. The CDR3 region has the DNA TGCGCCAGCAGCCTACAAGGGGTGAACTATGGCTACACCTTC. V usage is TRBV4-3 and J usage is TRBJ1-2, with D tentatively TRBD1 (5 bases). The CDR3 length is 14 residues. The ends were cut back, 4 bases at V and 2 bases at J, with 11 bases in the middle. In germline, CDR1 is LGHNA, CDR2 YSLEER.

This clonotype was recorded many times. This chain connects TRBV11-2 to TRBJ1-2, with unresolved D. The CDR3 runs to 13 residues. Trimming took off 5 bases at V and 4 bases at J, with 11 bases between the two ends. Germline values: CDR1 SGHAT, CDR2 FQNNGV. CDR3: CASSQGQVYGYTF. DNA for the CDR3: TGTGCCAGCAGCCAAGGGCAGGTCTATGGCTACACCTTC.

The J gene is TRBJ1-5, the V gene TRBV19; 8 bases fit TRBD1. The CDR3 sequence is 15 residues long. Germline CDR1 and CDR2: LNHDA and SQIVND (reference sequence). J gave up 5 bases and V 4 bases, and 7 bases lay outside the gene matches. CDR3 protein: CASSRGQGGYQPQHF. CDR3 sequence (DNA): TGTGCCAGTAGTAGAGGACAGGGAGGTTATCAGCCCCAGCATTTT.

This clonotype came up many times. This rearrangement joins TRBV20-1 to TRBJ2-3; D possibly uses TRBD1 or TRBD2 (5 bases each). V gave up 7 bases and J gave up 4 bases, with 18 bases separating them. Germline-derived CDR1 and CDR2 are DFQATT and SNEGSKA (reference sequence). CDR3 length: 14 residues. The CDR3 spells CSGGLGVEADTQYF. Written as DNA, the CDR3 is TGCAGTGGGGGGTTGGGGGTGGAGGCAGATACGCAGTATTTT.

Concerning this clonotype: This may stem from a read error, because a much larger clone lies one nucleotide away. The genes are TRBV7-2 and TRBJ1-5, with TRBD2 matching 7 bases. The DNA end lines up better with TRBJ2-3; the J call may be wrong. Germline V gene sequence: CDR1 SGHTA, CDR2 FQGNSA. The CDR3 runs 14 residues. The CDR3 nucleotides read TGTGCCAGCAGCTTAGTACGGGGGGAGCAGCCCCAGTATTTT. Its translation: CASSLVRGEQPQYF.

This clonotype was recorded many times. This chain uses TRBV7-9 with TRBJ2-1; 9 nucleotides align to TRBD2. The CDR3 contains 15 residues. J gave up 7 bases and V 0 bases, and 4 bases lay outside the gene matches. Looked up from germline, CDR1 is SEHNR and CDR2 is FQNEAQ (reference sequence). CDR3 in DNA: TGTGCCAGCAGCTTAGCCAGCGGGGGGAAAAATGAGCAGTTCTTC. Protein sequence: CASSLASGGKNEQFF.

This clonotype was detected once. A single base separates this from a much larger clone, so it may be a read error. CDR3: CSAQLQDEQYF. The DNA for the CDR3 is TGCAGTGCACAACTTCAGGACGAGCAGTACTTC. The chain is built from TRBV20-1 and TRBJ2-7, with no clear D. Trimming removed 6 bases from V and 5 bases from J, with 11 bases in between. The germline gives CDR1 DFQATT, CDR2 SNEGSKA (reference sequence). The CDR3 contains 11 residues.

This clonotype was picked up a small number of times. The V and J genes are TRBV12-3 or TRBV12-4 and TRBJ1-5; D gene unclear. The ends were cut back, 6 bases at V and 1 base at J, with 13 bases in the middle. The CDR3 length is 15 residues. The CDR3 DNA follows: TGTGCCAGCAGCCCCGGCGAGGAAAGCAATCAGCCCCAGCATTTT. Translating gives CASSPGEESNQPQHF.

This clonotype was counted many times. This rearrangement joins TRBV4-2 to TRBJ1-5; D perhaps matches TRBD1 (5 bases). V lost 2 bases, J lost 5 bases, and 13 bases lay in between. From germline, CDR1 is LGHNA and CDR2 YNFKEQ. The CDR3 contains 15 residues. The CDR3 coding sequence is TGTGCCAGCAGCCAACGGGGGAAGGTAGATCAGCCCCAGCATTTT. It encodes CASSQRGKVDQPQHF.

V usage is TRBV5-4 and J usage is TRBJ2-2; 7 bases align to TRBD1. Germline values: CDR1 SGHNT, CDR2 YYREEE (reference sequence). CDR3 length: 14 amino acids. V was clipped by 4 bases and J by 6 bases; unmatched bases: 6. DNA for the CDR3: TGTGCCAGCAGCCTCCAGGGGGTGTCCGGGGAGCTGTTTTTT. As protein: CASSLQGVSGELFF.

This clonotype was observed a handful of times. The chain joins TRBV5-1 to TRBJ2-5, with D possibly TRBD1 on 5 matching bases. V was shortened by 0 bases and J by 5 bases, with 20 bases between the two germline ends. This CDR3 is built from 17 residues. Looked up from germline, CDR1 is SGHRS and CDR2 is YFSETQ. The CDR3, as DNA: TGCGCCAGCAGCTTGGGAACCCCAAGGGGCGGTCACGAGACCCAGTACTTC. It is translated as CASSLGTPRGGHETQYF.

This clonotype has ten or more counts. The CDR3 sequence is CASGGQPFSGANVLTF. For the CDR3, the DNA is TGTGCCAGCGGTGGACAGCCGTTTTCTGGGGCCAACGTCCTGACTTTC. The V call is TRBV28, the J call TRBJ2-6, with a tentative D call TRBD1 (6 bases). CDR3 length: 16 amino acids. V was pared by 8 bases and J by 1 base, with 15 bases between. CDR1 is MDHEN and CDR2 is SYDVKM in the germline V gene.

The chain has TRBV25-1 and TRBJ1-6; D might be TRBD1 (5 bases). CDR3 length: 16 amino acids. Trimming left V 5 bases short and J 7 bases short, with 18 bases between. Germline V gene sequence: CDR1 MGHDK, CDR2 SYGVNS. The CDR3 nucleotides are TGTGCCAGCAGTTCCGCGGTGGGACGGTCGAATTCACCCCTCCACTTT. It translates to CASSSAVGRSNSPLHF.

This clonotype was recorded many times. The chain combines TRBV6-6 with TRBJ2-7; D remains unclear. This CDR3 comprises 13 residues. Per the germline V gene, CDR1 is MNHNY and CDR2 is SVGAGI (reference sequence). V was trimmed by 6 bases and J by 2 bases, leaving 11 bases between them. The CDR3 here is CASRNSDTYEQYV. The CDR3, as DNA: TGTGCCAGCAGAAACAGCGATACCTACGAGCAGTACGTC.

The V gene is TRBV6-2 or TRBV6-3, the J gene TRBJ2-1, with TRBD2 identical over 9 bases. The CDR3 loop spans 16 amino acids. In germline, CDR1 is MNHEY, CDR2 SVGEGT. The J segment lost 9 bases and the V segment lost 6 bases, leaving 15 bases of the junction unmatched. CDR3 in DNA: TGTGCCAGCAGCCGCGGGAGGGAGGGGGCTGAGGGTGAGCAGTTCTTC. Protein: CASSRGREGAEGEQFF.

This clonotype was detected a few times. The chain has TRBV7-9 and TRBJ2-7; D not resolved. The CDR3 contains 13 residues. Germline V gene sequence: CDR1 SEHNR, CDR2 FQNEAQ (reference sequence). The V and J ends lost 5 bases and 5 bases respectively, with 13 bases between them. The CDR3 protein is CASSRFPQDEQYV. The CDR3 bases are TGTGCCAGCAGCCGATTCCCGCAGGACGAGCAGTACGTC.